These 32 T cell receptor beta chains came from one sample sequenced in a study of cytomegalovirus exposure and HLA in healthy donors (dated by TCRdb to about 2017). Library prep was done by the immunoSEQ multiplex PCR assay. For the multiplex PCR, a mixture combining 60 forward primers for TCR Vbeta segments and 13 reverse primers for TCR Jbeta segments was used. As stored in TCRdb, this immuneACCESS dataset retains in-frame rearrangements with V and J assigned. A fraction of the clones does not appear; measured against another copy, unresolved V genes explain less than half of the discrepancy, and the remainder lacks a known reason. The sample table holds roughly 160,000 clones, of which 75% to 90% were seen once. The ten largest clones add up to about a tenth of the sample. Sequencing used PBMCs. These receptors were taken from a man younger than 35 in good health and CMV-seropositive.

J is TRBJ2-2 and V is TRBV27; TRBD1 matches at 7 bases. The length of the CDR3 is 15 residues. Trimming removed 5 bases from V and 2 bases from J; junction bases left unmatched: 5. Germline-derived CDR1 and CDR2 are MNHEY and SMNVEV (reference sequence). The CDR3 region has the DNA TGTGCCAGCAGTCGCCGACAGGGTAACACCGGGGAGCTGTTTTTT. It encodes CASSRRQGNTGELFF.

This chain links TRBV5-4 with TRBJ2-7, with TRBD1 identical over 11 bases. Germline assignment: CDR1 SGHNT and CDR2 YYREEE (reference sequence). Losses at the gene ends were 5 bases for V and 2 bases for J; bases not matched to a gene: 3. This CDR3 spans 14 amino acids. CDR3 sequence: CASSPGQGAYEQYF. CDR3 DNA sequence: TGTGCCAGCAGTCCGGGACAGGGGGCCTACGAGCAGTACTTC.

The CDR3 nucleotides are TGTGCCAGCAGTTTCCTCACAGGGGGAGGTAGAAACATTCAGTACTTC. Translation: CASSFLTGGGRNIQYF. The gene calls are TRBV6-5 and TRBJ2-4, with 8 positions matching TRBD1. From germline, CDR1 is MNHEY and CDR2 SVGAGI. V shed 4 bases, J shed 6 bases, and the junction held 11 bases outside the gene matches. CDR3 size: 16 residues.

This clone was recorded a few times. The rearrangement joins TRBV6-1 to TRBJ1-4; D possibly corresponds to TRBD1 (5 bases). Trimming removed 6 bases from V and 5 bases from J, with 13 bases in between. The CDR3 contains 14 residues. CDR1 is MNHNS, CDR2 SASEGT, per germline. The CDR3 DNA follows: TGTGCCAGCAGCGGCGGGGGGGGAAATGAAAAACTGTTTTTT. Amino acids: CASSGGGGNEKLFF.

V usage is TRBV18 and J usage is TRBJ1-6; D remains ambiguous. Germline CDR1 and CDR2: KGHSH and LQKENI. The germline V and J ends were trimmed by 3 bases and 8 bases, with 5 bases remaining between them. The CDR3 totals 12 residues. CDR3 sequence: CASSPFDSPLHF. The DNA of the CDR3 is TGTGCCAGCTCACCCTTTGATTCACCCCTCCACTTT.

The chain has TRBV7-2 and TRBJ2-1, with TRBD2 identical over 15 bases. CDR1 is SGHTA, CDR2 FQGNSA, per germline. V trimming: 4 bases; J trimming: 6 bases; junction bases outside the gene matches: 4. This CDR3 has 16 amino acids. CDR3 nucleotide sequence: TGTGCCAGCAGCTCCCGGACTAGCGGGGGGGTCAATGAGCAGTTCTTC. It yields the protein CASSSRTSGGVNEQFF.

The gene calls are TRBV18 and TRBJ2-7; TRBD1 aligns across 11 bases. The CDR3 runs 18 residues. Trimming took 1 base from V and 3 from J; bases not matched to a gene: 11. CDR1 KGHSH and CDR2 LQKENI come from the germline V gene. CDR3 sequence: CASSPLGTGGEESYEQYF. The DNA of the CDR3 is TGTGCCAGCTCACCACTTGGGACAGGGGGTGAAGAAAGCTACGAGCAGTACTTC.

The chain couples TRBV19 to TRBJ1-2; D is undetermined. Germline assignment: CDR1 LNHDA and CDR2 SQIVND (reference sequence). The CDR3 extends over 17 amino acids. V was clipped by 5 bases and J by 2 bases, with 21 bases between them. The CDR3 is CASSPSTRPTRNYGYTF. The CDR3 DNA sequence: TGTGCCAGTAGTCCCTCGACAAGACCTACCAGAAACTATGGCTACACCTTC.

V is TRBV30 and J is TRBJ2-5; D unclear. Looked up from germline, CDR1 is GTSNPN and CDR2 is SVGIG (reference sequence). V lost 0 bases, J lost 5 bases, and 7 bases lay in between. The CDR3 totals 12 residues. The CDR3 protein is CAWSVQAETQYF. CDR3 bases: TGTGCCTGGAGTGTACAAGCGGAGACCCAGTACTTC.

This chain connects TRBV4-1 to TRBJ1-1, with 9 bases matching TRBD1. Germline CDR1 is MGHRA and CDR2 is YSYEKL. The J segment lost 3 bases and the V segment lost 2 bases, leaving 7 bases of the junction unmatched. The CDR3 runs to 16 residues. The CDR3 loop reads CASSQFTGGVDTEAFF. CDR3 nucleotide sequence: TGCGCCAGCAGCCAATTTACAGGGGGCGTAGACACTGAAGCTTTCTTT.

The CDR3 region is CASSDFLAGRLYTSSSYEQYF. DNA of the CDR3: TGTGCCAGCAGTGACTTTTTGGCCGGGAGGCTCTATACATCTTCTTCATACGAGCAGTACTTC. The J gene is TRBJ2-7, the V gene TRBV6-4; 7 bases fit TRBD2. Looked up from germline, CDR1 is MRHNA and CDR2 is SNTAGT. The CDR3 length is 21 residues. V gave up 1 base and J gave up 4 bases; unmatched junction bases: 25.

V and J are TRBV19 and TRBJ1-4; maybe TRBD1 (5 bases). CDR1 LNHDA and CDR2 SQIVND come from the germline V gene (reference sequence). CDR3 length: 14 residues. Trimming cost V 7 bases and J 3 bases, with 12 bases left between them. The CDR3 bases are TGTGCCAGTACCTCGGGGGGGGCTAATGAAAAACTGTTTTTT. Translating it yields CASTSGGANEKLFF.

The rearrangement uses TRBV7-3 and TRBJ2-1; D perhaps matches TRBD2 (6 bases). Trimming removed 3 bases from V and 6 bases from J, with 18 bases in between. This CDR3 comprises 16 residues. CDR1 is SGHTA, CDR2 FQGTGA, per germline. CDR3 nucleotides: TGTGCCAGCAGCTTCCTTCCGGGACTCCCTATCAATGAGCAGTTCTTC. Amino acid sequence: CASSFLPGLPINEQFF.

CDR3 sequence: CAWRSGGGTYGYTF. CDR3 nucleotide sequence: TGTGCCTGGCGATCGGGGGGGGGCACCTATGGCTACACCTTC. The chain joins TRBV30 to TRBJ1-2; a possible D gene is TRBD1 (6 bases). Trimming took off 5 bases at V and 4 bases at J, with 17 bases between the two ends. This CDR3 has 14 residues. Germline CDR1 is GTSNPN and CDR2 is SVGIG (reference sequence).

CDR3 coding DNA: TGTGCCAGCAGCCTACTAGCGGTGAAAGAGACCCAGTACTTC. This encodes CASSLLAVKETQYF. The chain carries TRBV5-8 and TRBJ2-5; 8 bases match TRBD2. The CDR3 length is 14 residues. J was trimmed by 3 bases and V by 4 bases; bases with no gene match: 5. The germline gives CDR1 SGHTS, CDR2 YDEGEE. Together with reference TRBV5-8 and TRBJ2-5, the CDR3 gives the full variable domain: EAGVTQSPTHLIKTRGQQATLRCSPISGHTSVYWYQQALGLGLQFLLWYDEGEERNRGNFPPRFSGRQFPNYSSELNVNALELEDSALYLCASSLLAVKETQYFGPGTRLLVL.

V and J are TRBV27 and TRBJ1-6; D might be TRBD1 (5 bases). The CDR3 contains 20 residues. Trimming cost V 1 base and J 4 bases, with 23 bases left between them. The germline gives CDR1 MNHEY, CDR2 SMNVEV (reference sequence). The CDR3 here is CASSLYGGGRDSMYNSPLHF. The DNA for the CDR3 is TGTGCCAGCAGTTTATACGGGGGGGGACGGGACTCTATGTATAATTCACCCCTCCACTTT.

The V and J genes are TRBV6-5 and TRBJ1-1; D unclear. V lost 2 bases and J lost 2, with 9 bases in between. There are 14 residues in the CDR3. CDR1 is MNHEY, CDR2 SVGAGI, per germline. The CDR3 DNA reads TGTGCCAGCAGTTACGACGGGGTAAACACTGAAGCTTTCTTT. This sequence encodes CASSYDGVNTEAFF.

This clone was detected a few times. V is TRBV18 and J is TRBJ1-1; D perhaps matches TRBD1 (6 bases). Trimming pared 5 bases from V and 3 bases from J, leaving 10 bases between. From germline, CDR1 is KGHSH and CDR2 LQKENI. The CDR3 length is 13 residues. The CDR3 DNA follows: TGTGCCAGCTCAACAGGGAGTGACACTGAAGCTTTCTTT. Its translation: CASSTGSDTEAFF.

The chain couples TRBV2 to TRBJ2-2; 7 bases agree with TRBD1. From germline, CDR1 is SNHLY and CDR2 FYNNEI. This CDR3 is built from 11 residues. V was pared by 8 bases and J by 10 bases, with 4 bases of the junction left unmatched. As DNA, the CDR3 is TGTGCCAGCGAGGGGGCCGTGGAGCTGTTTTTT. As protein: CASEGAVELFF.

The rearrangement joins TRBV10-1 to TRBJ2-3, with D possibly matching TRBD1 (6 bases). CDR3 length: 13 amino acids. Per the germline V gene, CDR1 is WNHNN and CDR2 is SYGVQD (reference sequence). Trimming pared 6 bases from V and 1 base from J, leaving 8 bases between. The CDR3 DNA reads TGCGCCAGCAGGGACAGCGGCACAGATACGCAGTATTTT. This encodes CASRDSGTDTQYF.

The chain has TRBV7-9 and TRBJ2-1; D is uncertain. This CDR3 is built from 14 residues. In germline, CDR1 is SEHNR, CDR2 FQNEAQ (reference sequence). The V end lost 1 base, the J end lost 6 bases, and 10 bases lay between the germline ends. The CDR3 here is CASSLDTPSNEQFF. CDR3 coding DNA: TGTGCCAGCAGCTTAGACACCCCTTCCAATGAGCAGTTCTTC.

The V and J genes are TRBV4-2 and TRBJ2-7; D may be TRBD1 (6 bases). Trimming removed 5 bases from V and 1 base from J, with 21 bases in between. The germline V gene has CDR1 LGHNA and CDR2 YNFKEQ. This CDR3 comprises 17 residues. This chain's CDR3 is CASSALGSGGASYEQYF. The CDR3 DNA reads as TGTGCCAGCAGCGCCTTGGGGTCTGGGGGCGCTTCCTACGAGCAGTACTTC.

This clone has a single count. The chain joins TRBV7-9 to TRBJ1-5; TRBD1 agrees at 8 bases. CDR1 is SEHNR and CDR2 is FQNEAQ in the germline V gene (reference sequence). The CDR3 is made up of 17 amino acids. V was clipped by 5 bases and J by 5 bases; unmatched bases: 14. CDR3 amino acids: CASSLDRGGQVDQPQHF. The DNA for the CDR3 is TGTGCCAGCAGCCTAGACCGAGGGGGACAGGTAGATCAGCCCCAGCATTTT.

About this clone: Other DNA sequences in the same sample also yield this CDR3. The chain has TRBV7-8 and TRBJ1-2; D gene ambiguous. The ends were cut back, 1 base at V and 0 bases at J, with 6 bases in the middle. The CDR3 spans 14 residues. The germline V gene encodes CDR1 SGHVS and CDR2 FQNEAQ. The CDR3 coding sequence is TGTGCCAGCAGCTTAGGTACTTCTAACTATGGCTACACCTTC. Its protein is CASSLGTSNYGYTF.

This clone occurred a few times. The chain recombines TRBV7-9 with TRBJ2-6; a possible D gene is TRBD1 (5 bases). The germline V and J ends were trimmed by 5 bases and 2 bases, with 7 bases remaining between them. This CDR3 is 14 amino acids long. The V gene's germline CDR1 is SEHNR and CDR2 FQNEAQ (reference sequence). The CDR3 region is CASSPRAGANVLTF. The CDR3, as DNA: TGTGCCAGCAGCCCCAGGGCTGGGGCCAACGTCCTGACTTTC.

The gene calls are TRBV7-6 and TRBJ1-6, with TRBD1 as a possible D gene (5 bases). The CDR3 extends over 16 amino acids. V shed 5 bases and J shed 6 bases, with 17 bases lying between them. Per the germline V gene, CDR1 is SGHVS and CDR2 is FNYEAQ. The CDR3 region is CASSPTPPGGNSPLHF. The CDR3, as DNA: TGTGCCAGCAGCCCCACACCACCGGGGGGTAATTCACCCCTCCACTTT.

The rearrangement uses TRBV5-1 and TRBJ2-5, with D perhaps matching TRBD2 (5 bases). This CDR3 comprises 14 residues. Trimming left V 4 bases short and J 3 bases short, with 13 bases between. CDR1 and CDR2 (germline): SGHRS, YFSETQ. The CDR3 sequence: CASSPSGVEETQYF. In DNA, the CDR3 is TGCGCCAGCAGCCCCTCCGGGGTCGAAGAGACCCAGTACTTC.

This clone was found once. V and J are TRBV30 and TRBJ2-2, with 10 bases aligning to TRBD2. Germline-derived CDR1 and CDR2 are GTSNPN and SVGIG (reference sequence). The CDR3 covers 18 residues. Unmatched junction bases numbered 11, after V lost 0 bases and J lost 4 bases. Here the CDR3 reads CAWSVVRTSGAFTGELFF. The CDR3 DNA sequence: TGTGCCTGGAGTGTAGTGCGGACTAGCGGTGCCTTCACCGGGGAGCTGTTTTTT.

CDR3 in DNA: TGTGCCAGCAGCCAGCCGGGACAGGGAGACGAGCAGTACTTC. Its protein product is CASSQPGQGDEQYF. J is TRBJ2-7 and V is TRBV14, with 9 bases matching TRBD1. There are 14 residues in the CDR3. Germline values: CDR1 SGHDN, CDR2 FVKESK. The ends lost 3 bases at V and 5 bases at J; junction bases unmatched: 5.

This clone came up a few times. The chain links TRBV7-6 to TRBJ2-3; 8 bases align to TRBD1. In germline, CDR1 is SGHVS, CDR2 FNYEAQ. Trimming removed 5 bases from V and 4 bases from J; junction bases left unmatched: 14. CDR3 length: 17 amino acids. The CDR3 protein is CASSPLQGAFEADTQYF. CDR3 sequence (DNA): TGTGCCAGCAGCCCACTCCAGGGGGCCTTCGAGGCAGATACGCAGTATTTT.

The chain uses TRBV5-4 and TRBJ2-3, with TRBD2 identical over 14 bases. Per the germline V gene, CDR1 is SGHNT and CDR2 is YYREEE (reference sequence). V was clipped by 4 bases and J by 7 bases; unmatched bases: 5. The CDR3 is made up of 15 amino acids. The DNA of the CDR3 is TGTGCCAGCAGCCCAGGGACTAGCGGGGGCAATACGCAGTATTTT. It codes for CASSPGTSGGNTQYF.

The chain carries TRBV21-1 and TRBJ2-7; the table's D call of TRBD1 was not tested on the DNA. TRBV21-1 is listed as a pseudogene. The CDR3 consists of 17 residues. CDR3 nucleotide sequence: TGTGCCAGCAGCAAAACCCCACCTAACAGGGGTAGCTACGAGCAGTACTTC. Encoded protein: CASSKTPPNRGSYEQYF.